This passage covers 3 T cell receptor beta chains from one sample sequenced in a study of T cell responses to AZD1222 COVID-19 vaccine. Clones were read by immunoSEQ multiplex PCR, and TCRdb kept only the in-frame ones, dropping some. The repertoire holds about 120,000 clones, with 70% to 90% as singletons. The specimen was peripheral blood, collected on day 0 of AZD1222 vaccination. The receptors were sampled from an adult in good health.

The CDR3 spells CASSTYGDLVGTLHF. CDR3 DNA: TGTGCCAGTAGTACCTACGGGGACCTTGTCGGAACCCTCCACTTT. This chain links TRBV19 with TRBJ1-6; possibly TRBD1 for D (5 bases). Germline-derived CDR1 and CDR2 are LNHDA and SQIVND (reference sequence). V was clipped by 4 bases and J by 14 bases, with 21 bases between them. CDR3 length equals 15 residues.

The genes are TRBV7-9 and TRBJ1-1; D is unresolved. CDR3 length: 14 amino acids. Trimming left V 2 bases short and J 1 base short, with 8 bases between. Germline CDR1 is SEHNR and CDR2 is FQNEAQ (reference sequence). DNA of the CDR3: TGTGCCAGCAGCTTATCGGCAGCGAACACTGAAGCTTTCTTT. This codes for CASSLSAANTEAFF.

The chain uses TRBV14 and TRBJ1-2; TRBD1 aligns across 9 bases. CDR3 size: 14 residues. The trim removed 5 bases at V and 4 bases at J, leaving 5 bases unmatched. From germline, CDR1 is SGHDN and CDR2 FVKESK. The CDR3 protein is CASSLNRGPYGYTF. The CDR3 region has the DNA TGTGCCAGCAGCTTGAACAGGGGGCCCTATGGCTACACCTTC.